Shown below are 19 T cell receptor beta chains from a single sample sequenced in a study of human T cells and chemical hapten exposure. Time point in this sample: healthy volunteer bleed at 2 weeks. Unfractionated whole blood yielded the extracted total RNA. TCRdb ran MiXCR on the RACE reads and lists one entry per CDR3 protein. The sample carries approximately 97,000 distinct CDR3 sequences, around 8.8% recorded once. The specimen sequenced was whole blood. The receptors here all came from a female donor in good health. Some clones in this sample may be carry-over from other donors' samples.

Ten or more counts support this clonotype. V and J are TRBV28 and TRBJ2-1, with D tentatively TRBD1 (6 bases). The CDR3 runs to 15 residues. V shed 3 bases and J shed 3 bases, with 12 bases lying between them. The germline V gene has CDR1 MDHEN and CDR2 SYDVKM. The CDR3 region has the DNA TGTGCCAGCAGTTTGGGGACACCGGGCTACAATGAGCAGTTCTTC. It is translated as CASSLGTPGYNEQFF.

This clonotype was recorded at least ten times. The chain uses TRBV7-9 and TRBJ2-1, with D tentatively TRBD2 (6 bases). The length of the CDR3 is 15 residues. Germline loops: CDR1 SEHNR, CDR2 FQNEAQ (reference sequence). Trimming removed 2 bases from V and 10 bases from J, with 18 bases in between. CDR3 bases: TGTGCCAGCAGCTTACGGACGGGAGCTTCAAAAGAGCAGTTCTTC. Protein: CASSLRTGASKEQFF.

This clonotype was seen more than once but under ten times. CDR3 DNA sequence: TGTGCCAGCAGTCAGATCAGGAACACTGAAGCTTTCTTT. Its protein product is CASSQIRNTEAFF. The rearrangement joins TRBV6-2 or TRBV6-3 to TRBJ1-1; D gene ambiguous. The germline CDR1 and CDR2 sequences are MNHEY and SVGEGT. The CDR3 has 13 residues. Deletions cut 5 bases from V and 1 base from J, with 8 bases between.

This clonotype was seen a handful of times. V is TRBV25-1 and J is TRBJ2-7; a possible D gene is TRBD2 (7 bases). Trimming left V 2 bases short and J 7 bases short, with 18 bases between. Per germline, CDR1 MGHDK and CDR2 SYGVNS. The CDR3 is 15 residues long. CDR3 in amino acids: CASSETMTAGAEQYF. The CDR3 DNA follows: TGTGCCAGCAGTGAAACCATGACCGCGGGGGCTGAGCAGTACTTC.

This rearrangement joins TRBV30 to TRBJ2-1; D is perhaps TRBD2 (5 bases). CDR3 length: 15 amino acids. The germline gives CDR1 GTSNPN, CDR2 SVGIG (reference sequence). V lost 6 bases and J lost 7, with 22 bases in between. The CDR3 region has the DNA TGTGCCTGCAGACGAGGGAGCGGAGGCGAAAATGAGCAGTTCTTC. It codes for CACRRGSGGENEQFF.

This clonotype showed up just a few times. J is TRBJ2-1 and V is TRBV28; 9 nucleotides line up with TRBD1. V trimming: 6 bases; J trimming: 9 bases; junction bases outside the gene matches: 15. This CDR3 spans 16 amino acids. CDR1 and CDR2 (germline): MDHEN, SYDVKM. The CDR3 nucleotides are TGTGCCAGCAGCCGACCCGGACAGGGGACCCCTCCTGAGCAGTTCTTC. This encodes CASSRPGQGTPPEQFF.

This clonotype has ten or more counts. The chain employs TRBV12-3 or TRBV12-4 and TRBJ2-5; a possible D gene is TRBD1 (5 bases). CDR3 length: 13 residues. Trimming cost V 1 base and J 2 bases, with 5 bases left between them. The CDR3 DNA reads TGTGCCAGCAGTTTAGGACAGCAAGAGACCCAGTACTTC. The encoded protein is CASSLGQQETQYF.

The table lists this clonotype with many counts. V usage is TRBV11-2 and J usage is TRBJ2-4, with a tentative D call TRBD1 (6 bases). Germline loops: CDR1 SGHAT, CDR2 FQNNGV. V lost 5 bases to trimming and J lost 2 bases, with 19 bases between them. The CDR3 is 17 amino acids. CDR3 DNA: TGTGCCAGCAGCCCAGCTTCGGACAGCAAGCCCAAAAACATTCAGTACTTC. This sequence encodes CASSPASDSKPKNIQYF. Combining the CDR3 with reference TRBV11-2 and TRBJ2-4 gives the whole variable domain EAGVAQSPRYKIIEKRQSVAFWCNPISGHATLYWYQQILGQGPKLLIQFQNNGVVDDSQLPKDRFSAERLKGVDSTLKIQPAKLEDSAVYLCASSPASDSKPKNIQYFGAGTRLSVL.

The chain carries TRBV29-1 and TRBJ2-4; no clear D gene. The V end lost 5 bases, the J end lost 0 bases, and 11 bases lay between the germline ends. In germline, CDR1 is SQVTM, CDR2 ANQGSEA. The CDR3 length is 14 residues. The CDR3 loop reads CSVSLSLAKNIQYF. The CDR3 coding sequence is TGCAGCGTTTCTCTGTCTCTAGCCAAAAACATTCAGTACTTC.

This clonotype was detected only a few times. Written as DNA, the CDR3 is TGCAGCGTTCTAACAGCCTTTAATTTAGCCGGTGAAGCTTTCTTT. Its protein product is CSVLTAFNLAGEAFF. The chain has TRBV29-1 and TRBJ1-1, with no clear D. CDR3 length: 15 amino acids. Germline-derived CDR1 and CDR2 are SQVTM and ANQGSEA. V was pared by 5 bases and J by 7 bases, with 23 bases between. Full variable domain (missing parts from reference TRBV29-1 and TRBJ1-1): SAVISQKPSRDICQRGTSLTIQCQVDSQVTMMFWYRQQPGQSLTLIATANQGSEATYESGFVIDKFPISRPNLTFSTLTVSNMSPEDSSIYLCSVLTAFNLAGEAFFGQGTRLTVV.

This clonotype was seen at least ten times. The chain joins TRBV6-1 to TRBJ2-7, with 7 bases lining up with TRBD1. Germline V gene data show CDR1 as MNHNS and CDR2 as SASEGT. Trimming removed 7 bases from V and 0 bases from J; junction bases left unmatched: 3. The CDR3 sequence is 13 residues long. CDR3 sequence reads: CASTRDSSYEQYF. The DNA for the CDR3 is TGTGCCAGCACCCGGGACAGCTCCTACGAGCAGTACTTC.

The sample holds many counts of this clonotype. The chain combines TRBV28 with TRBJ1-1; 7 nucleotides agree with TRBD1. Germline V gives CDR1 MDHEN, CDR2 SYDVKM. V trimming: 8 bases; J trimming: 9 bases; junction bases outside the gene matches: 6. This CDR3 region has 11 residues. CDR3 nucleotide sequence: TGTGCCAGCGTACTGACAGGGCAAGCTTTCTTT. Translated: CASVLTGQAFF.

This clonotype was seen more than once but under ten times. The chain has TRBV6-6 and TRBJ1-6, with TRBD1 as a possible D gene (6 bases). CDR3 length: 14 amino acids. Trimming removed 3 bases at V and 7 bases at J, with 10 bases between. From germline, CDR1 is MNHNY and CDR2 SVGAGI (reference sequence). CDR3 sequence: CASSYKGENSPLHF. The CDR3 DNA follows: TGTGCCAGCAGTTATAAGGGGGAGAATTCACCCCTCCACTTT.

This clonotype came up a few times. The chain has TRBV6-1 and TRBJ1-1; no clear D. CDR3 length: 13 amino acids. Trimming shortened V by 1 base and J by 4 bases, and 7 bases separated the two germline ends. Germline V CDR1 and CDR2: MNHNS, SASEGT. The CDR3 sequence: CASSEGMPTEAFF. The CDR3 DNA reads TGTGCCAGCAGTGAAGGAATGCCCACTGAAGCTTTCTTT.

The chain links TRBV7-2 to TRBJ2-5, with a weak D call TRBD1 (6 bases). Per the germline V gene, CDR1 is SGHTA and CDR2 is FQGNSA. This CDR3 is 14 amino acids long. The V gene lost 0 bases and the J gene lost 3 bases, with 8 bases spanning the gap. For the CDR3, the DNA is TGTGCCAGCAGCTTAGCGAACAGGGAAGAGACCCAGTACTTC. As protein: CASSLANREETQYF.

This clonotype was picked up a small number of times. The gene calls are TRBV5-1 and TRBJ1-1; D is undetermined. The length of the CDR3 is 16 residues. Germline assignment: CDR1 SGHRS and CDR2 YFSETQ. Trimming removed 0 bases at V and 0 bases at J, with 12 bases between. The CDR3 DNA reads TGCGCCAGCAGCTTGGCCGGCGGAGGGATGAACACTGAAGCTTTCTTT. Protein: CASSLAGGGMNTEAFF. Together with reference TRBV5-1 and TRBJ1-1, the CDR3 gives the full variable domain: KAGVTQTPRYLIKTRGQQVTLSCSPISGHRSVSWYQQTPGQGLQFLFEYFSETQRNKGNFPGRFSGRQFSNSRSEMNVSTLELGDSALYLCASSLAGGGMNTEAFFGQGTRLTVV.

This rearrangement joins TRBV28 to TRBJ2-2; 8 nucleotides agree with TRBD2. There are 15 residues in the CDR3. After removal of 2 bases from V and 4 bases from J, the junction contained 3 bases not matched to a gene. CDR1 is MDHEN, CDR2 SYDVKM, per germline. CDR3 DNA sequence: TGTGCCAGCAGTTTAAGCGGGAGTGGCACCGGGGAGCTGTTTTTT. It is translated as CASSLSGSGTGELFF.

V usage is TRBV7-3 and J usage is TRBJ2-3; possibly TRBD2 for D (6 bases). V was clipped by 1 base and J by 5 bases, with 10 bases between them. CDR1 SGHTA and CDR2 FQGTGA come from the germline V gene. The CDR3 is 14 amino acids. The CDR3 loop is CASSLNGRGDTQYF. CDR3 DNA: TGTGCCAGCAGCTTAAACGGGAGAGGAGATACGCAGTATTTT.

The chain links TRBV6-1 to TRBJ2-1, with TRBD2 as a possible D gene (6 bases). This CDR3 spans 16 amino acids. The germline V and J ends were trimmed by 7 bases and 8 bases, with 24 bases remaining between them. Germline values: CDR1 MNHNS, CDR2 SASEGT. As DNA, the CDR3 is TGTGCCAGCATTCGAATTGCGCGGGGCGCAGGCGATGAGCAGTTCTTC. As protein: CASIRIARGAGDEQFF.